Detailed here is one T cell receptor beta chain. Its cognate antigen is unknown. This sample is drawn from a study of cytomegalovirus exposure and HLA in healthy donors. PCR employed 60 Vbeta and 13 Jbeta primers. The assay was immunoSEQ multiplex PCR, and TCRdb's table has in-frame clones only and misses some. The table has about 190,000 clones, around 83% seen once. The V gene end was trimmed by 0 bases and the J gene end by 6 bases; junction bases not matched to a gene: 5. The CDR3 runs to 15 residues. CDR1 is SGDLS and CDR2 is YYNGEE in the germline V gene. Whole-study findings and limits: It was 164 TCR beta chains that were listed as cytomegalovirus-associated. Earlier analysis found most TCR beta V segments productive about 87% or about 30% of the time. It was shown in a later analysis that HLA-associated TCR beta chains were more clonally expanded than other, equally common chains. A later analysis found common viral pathogens apparently linked to several of the most significant clusters.

The receptor was isolated from a man aged 35 to 55 in good health and CMV-seropositive. The sequenced sample was PBMCs. This rearrangement joins TRBV9 to TRBJ1-2, with 10 nucleotides matching TRBD1. The DNA of the CDR3 is TGTGCCAGCAGCGTAGCCGCGACAGGGGGCCATGGCTACACCTTC. Amino acids: CASSVAATGGHGYTF.